The table lists the clone carrying this T cell receptor beta chain with many counts. This sample is drawn from a study of early T cells in non-severe SARS-CoV-2 infection. Researchers attached unique molecular identifiers to individual cDNA molecules. A single record per CDR3 protein comes from TCRdb applying MiXCR to the 5' RACE reads. Altogether about 36,000 distinct CDR3 sequences are present, 6.8% being singletons, with the ten largest covering 20% to 25%. This specimen consisted of whole blood, obtained at baseline. The sequence was collected from an adult who was a healthcare worker with PCR-confirmed SARS-CoV-2 infection or an uninfected control (not recorded which).

CDR3 DNA: TGCGCCAGCAGCCAAGGATGGGGTCCGGTCTCCTACGAGCAGTACTTC. Amino acid sequence: CASSQGWGPVSYEQYF. The chain employs TRBV4-1 and TRBJ2-7; D remains unclear. The CDR3 covers 16 residues. CDR1 is MGHRA, CDR2 YSYEKL, per germline. The V end lost 1 base, the J end lost 0 bases, and 13 bases lay between the germline ends.